This TCR beta chain was found in a study of T-cell reconstitution after alpha-beta-depleted transplantation in children. General study results and limits: Reports say that about two months after transplant, the alpha-beta T cells came out of several hundred graft clones that had expanded. Several patients had high TCRbeta diversity at day 60; it came from surviving recipient T cells and thymic progenitors. Diversity and T-cell counts at one year after transplant derived mostly from new T cells.

The CDR3 has 20 residues. The germline CDR1 and CDR2 sequences are DFQATT and SNEGSKA (reference sequence). Unmatched junction bases numbered 26, after V lost 3 bases and J lost 3 bases. This clonotype was observed many times. Its antigen is unidentified. A TCRbeta library incorporating unique molecular identifiers was prepared. One entry per CDR3 protein results from TCRdb running MiXCR on the PCR reads. Among about 200,000 distinct CDR3 sequences, about 7% were seen once, and the ten largest hold about 6%. The source is a boy younger than 10 with acute lymphoblastic leukemia, due to receive a stem cell transplant. This chain connects TRBV20-1 to TRBJ2-7, with 7 positions matching TRBD2. The source was PBMCs, collected before TCRalphabeta/CD19-depleted stem cell transplant. CDR3 sequence (DNA): TGCAGTGCTAGGGCAGGGCATCCTTTAGCGGGCGACAGCTGGGGCTACGAGCAGTACTTC. Its protein product is CSARAGHPLAGDSWGYEQYF.